The next 15 T cell receptor beta chains were all read from a single sample in a study of blood T cell repertoires in COVID-19 (dated by TCRdb to the early 2020s). Library generation was performed with the immunoSEQ multiplex PCR assay. In TCRdb, the immuneACCESS table is reduced to in-frame sequences with V and J assigned. These tables do not hold every clone; where another copy was compared, an unresolved V gene accounts for under half, and the others remain unexplained. This sample has 250,000 to 300,000 clones in its table, and around 83% of those were observed once. The top ten constitute 5% to 7.5% of the sample. Material for sequencing was PBMCs or T cells enriched from blood (not recorded which). These TCRs come from a woman in her forties or fifties who had been exposed to COVID-19.

This clone was seen a single time. The V call is TRBV5-1, the J call TRBJ1-6, with 7 bases that match TRBD1. J gave up 9 bases and V 4 bases, and 7 bases lay outside the gene matches. The CDR3 runs 14 residues. The germline V gene encodes CDR1 SGHRS and CDR2 YFSETQ. CDR3 bases: TGCGCCAGCAGCATGGGACAGTTGGGTTCACCCCTCCACTTT. Translation gives CASSMGQLGSPLHF.

The chain has TRBV7-3 and TRBJ2-1, with D maybe TRBD2 (6 bases). Trimming left V 4 bases short and J 7 bases short, with 26 bases between. This CDR3 contains 18 residues. Germline assignment: CDR1 SGHTA and CDR2 FQGTGA. The CDR3: CASSYGPPGGATGNEQFF. For the CDR3, the DNA is TGTGCCAGCAGCTATGGCCCCCCAGGCGGGGCCACGGGGAATGAGCAGTTCTTC.

This sequence joins TRBV4-1 and TRBJ2-7; 7 bases are shared with TRBD2. Germline V gene lookup returns CDR1 MGHRA and CDR2 YSYEKL. The V and J ends lost 0 bases and 3 bases, in that order; junction bases with no gene match: 11. The CDR3 is 17 amino acids. CDR3 in amino acids: CASSQEREAGVSYEQYF. DNA of the CDR3: TGCGCCAGCAGCCAAGAACGGGAGGCGGGAGTGAGCTACGAGCAGTACTTC.

This chain links TRBV12-1 with TRBJ2-5; the D call TRBD1 from the table was never checked on the DNA. TRBV12-1 is marked as a pseudogene. The CDR3 runs 14 residues. DNA for the CDR3: TGTGCCAGCAGCTCGATGGGACAGCAAGAGACCCAGTACTTC. As protein: CASSSMGQQETQYF.

The gene calls are TRBV19 and TRBJ2-1, with a possible D match to TRBD2 (6 bases). Per the germline V gene, CDR1 is LNHDA and CDR2 is SQIVND (reference sequence). Trimming stripped 5 bases from V and 9 bases from J, with 20 bases between. CDR3 length: 15 residues. The CDR3 loop reads CASSPLTGTSSEQFF. CDR3 in DNA: TGTGCCAGTAGTCCCTTAACCGGGACTTCGAGTGAGCAGTTCTTC.

The chain joins TRBV5-1 to TRBJ2-7; 7 bases align to TRBD1. V shed 4 bases and J 6 bases; nucleotides not matched to a gene: 22. In germline, CDR1 is SGHRS, CDR2 YFSETQ. There are 18 residues in the CDR3. CDR3 loop: CASSLGAWPAQGVGEQYF. The CDR3 DNA reads as TGCGCCAGCAGCCTGGGCGCTTGGCCGGCCCAGGGGGTTGGCGAGCAGTACTTC.

In DNA, the CDR3 is TGTGCCAGCAGCCAAGATCCGGTAGCGGGGGCCACAGATACGCAGTATTTT. It encodes CASSQDPVAGATDTQYF. The rearrangement links TRBV3-1 (or the pseudogene TRBV3-2) to TRBJ2-3, with 9 positions matching TRBD2. V shed 0 bases and J 2 bases; nucleotides not matched to a gene: 6. The CDR3 covers 17 residues. CDR1 and CDR2 (germline): LGHDT, YNNKEL (reference sequence).

The gene calls are TRBV12-3 or TRBV12-4 and TRBJ1-2; D perhaps matches TRBD1 (6 bases). The ends were cut back, 4 bases at V and 4 bases at J, with 10 bases in the middle. The CDR3 totals 13 residues. The CDR3 bases are TGTGCCAGCAGTTCGCAGGGGACCTATGGCTACACCTTC. Translating gives CASSSQGTYGYTF.

This chain links TRBV11-2 with TRBJ1-3; D is unclear. V was pared by 1 base and J by 9 bases, with 10 bases between. CDR1 and CDR2 (germline): SGHAT, FQNNGV. The CDR3 is 13 residues long. The CDR3 loop reads CASSLVERATIYF. CDR3 nucleotides: TGTGCCAGCAGCTTAGTTGAGAGGGCCACCATATATTTT.

V gene TRBV24-1 combines with J gene TRBJ1-2, with 8 bases matching TRBD1. CDR3 length: 13 amino acids. V was pared by 2 bases and J by 7 bases, with 2 bases of the junction left unmatched. Germline values: CDR1 KGHDR, CDR2 SFDVKD. CDR3 residues: CATSDSDRAGYTF. CDR3 DNA: TGTGCCACCAGTGATTCGGACAGGGCTGGCTACACCTTC.

This rearrangement joins TRBV11-2 to TRBJ2-2, with 7 positions matching TRBD1. After removal of 5 bases from V and 7 bases from J, the junction contained 10 bases not matched to a gene. From germline, CDR1 is SGHAT and CDR2 FQNNGV. CDR3 length equals 15 residues. CDR3 sequence: CASSASRGNVGELFF. As DNA, the CDR3 is TGTGCCAGCAGCGCCTCCAGGGGGAACGTCGGGGAGCTGTTTTTT.

V usage is TRBV12-3 or TRBV12-4 and J usage is TRBJ2-3; D is ambiguous. The CDR3 runs 13 residues. V was clipped by 11 bases and J by 6 bases, with 18 bases between them. This chain's CDR3 is CAGGSSPGDTQYF. The CDR3 DNA sequence: TGTGCCGGCGGTTCATCGCCTGGCGATACGCAGTATTTT.

The rearrangement uses TRBV12-5 and TRBJ1-2; D is ambiguous. Germline CDR1 is LGHNT and CDR2 is FRNRAP. Trimming removed 0 bases at V and 8 bases at J, with 10 bases between. The CDR3 spans 13 residues. In nucleotides, the CDR3 is TGTGCTAGTGGTTTGGTACTTGGCGGAGGCTACACCTTC. Its translation: CASGLVLGGGYTF.

The chain joins TRBV19 to TRBJ2-2; 10 positions agree with TRBD1. The CDR3 sequence is 17 residues long. Germline CDR1 reads LNHDA; CDR2 reads SQIVND (reference sequence). V was clipped by 0 bases and J by 4 bases; unmatched bases: 5. CDR3 sequence (DNA): TGTGCCAGTAGTATAGATGGGACAGGGGTTGTCACCGGGGAGCTGTTTTTT. Protein product: CASSIDGTGVVTGELFF.

The chain has TRBV6-6 and TRBJ1-2; the match to TRBD1 covers 9 bases. This CDR3 contains 14 residues. Germline V gene lookup returns CDR1 MNHNY and CDR2 SVGAGI (reference sequence). V gave up 2 bases and J gave up 8 bases; unmatched junction bases: 6. Here the CDR3 reads CASSYGTGSRGYTF. DNA for the CDR3: TGTGCCAGCAGTTACGGGACAGGGTCGAGGGGCTACACCTTC.